This TCR beta chain derives from a study of shared clonotypes between healthy human individuals. TCRdb's copy holds only in-frame clones and misses some; the assay was immunoSEQ multiplex PCR. The sample has around 2,000,000 clones, 95% seen once; the top ten hold around 0.13%. The CDR3 has 12 residues. Germline-derived CDR1 and CDR2 are SQVTM and ANQGSEA. Trimming left V 6 bases short and J 5 bases short, with 13 bases between. This clone was counted between two and nine times. The TCR sequence derives from a man between 18 and 35 years old in good health. The rearrangement links TRBV29-1 to TRBJ1-2, with D uncertain. Material: naive CD4+ T cells sorted from blood. The subset denotes: CD45RA+ positively selected. The DNA of the CDR3 is TGCAGCGTATCAGGTCCGGAATATGGCTACACCTTC. Amino acid sequence: CSVSGPEYGYTF.